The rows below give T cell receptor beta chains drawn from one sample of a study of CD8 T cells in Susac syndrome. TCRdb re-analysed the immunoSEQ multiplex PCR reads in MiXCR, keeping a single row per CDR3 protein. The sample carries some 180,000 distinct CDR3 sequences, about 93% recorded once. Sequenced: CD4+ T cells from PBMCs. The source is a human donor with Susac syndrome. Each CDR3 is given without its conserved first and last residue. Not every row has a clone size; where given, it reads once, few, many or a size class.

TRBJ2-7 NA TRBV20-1 SARDLPDEQY
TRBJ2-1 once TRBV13 ASSRSGTTGAEQF
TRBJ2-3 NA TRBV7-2 ASSFVPDTQY
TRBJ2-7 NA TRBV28 ASSRQYYEQY
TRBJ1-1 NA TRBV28 ASSLGFRDKAF
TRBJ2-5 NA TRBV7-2 ASSFNLETQY
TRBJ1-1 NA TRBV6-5 ASSYSEYTEAF
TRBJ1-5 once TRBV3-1 ASSQAGAGNQPQH
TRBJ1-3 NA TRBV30 AWSVPVSSGNTIY
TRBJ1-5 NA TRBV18 ASSPSQGSGNQPQH
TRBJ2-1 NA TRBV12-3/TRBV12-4 ASNTKRTAGEQF
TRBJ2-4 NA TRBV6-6 ASSYPSQGAIQY
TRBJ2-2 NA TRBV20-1 SARDVLSGANTGELF
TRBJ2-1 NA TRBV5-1 ASSLNTDPYNEQF
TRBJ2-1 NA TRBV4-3 ASSQGPGTSFHEQF
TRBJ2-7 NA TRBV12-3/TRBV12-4 ASSPRDIGYEQY
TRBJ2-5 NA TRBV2 ASTAGGLKTQY
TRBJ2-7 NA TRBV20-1 SATGGTSGSYEQY
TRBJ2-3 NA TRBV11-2 ASSSPGLNTDTQY
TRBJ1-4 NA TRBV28 ASSPNDGSLDEKLF
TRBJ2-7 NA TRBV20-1 SANLPGQGTYEQY
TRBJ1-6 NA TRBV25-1 ASSEAGYSSYNSPLH
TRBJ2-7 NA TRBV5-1 ASSVTGTGLGEQY
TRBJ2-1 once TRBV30 ALHPRGRNNEQF
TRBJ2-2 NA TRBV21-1 ASSKTRQGARGTGELF